A single sample is the source of the 9 T cell receptor beta chains below, sequenced in a study of shared clonotypes between healthy human individuals. Using immunoSEQ multiplex PCR, the repertoire was profiled, and TCRdb retains in-frame clones only, with some absent. The table lists 2 million to 3 million clones, approximately 93% of them singletons. The sample consisted of naive CD4+ T cells from PBMCs. The subset here: CD45RA+ positively selected. The receptors here all came from a man between 18 and 35 years old in good health. Some clones in this sample may be carry-over from other donors' samples.

V gene TRBV27 combines with J gene TRBJ1-2; possibly TRBD1 for D (6 bases). This CDR3 is built from 17 residues. Germline-derived CDR1 and CDR2 are MNHEY and SMNVEV (reference sequence). V lost 5 bases and J 5 bases, leaving 24 bases between the germline ends. The chain's CDR3 is CASSPEQGRNELYGYTF. Here the CDR3 DNA reads TGTGCCAGCAGTCCCGAACAGGGTCGGAATGAACTTTATGGCTACACCTTC.

The V gene is TRBV2, the J gene TRBJ1-2, with 9 bases identical to TRBD1. CDR3 length equals 14 residues. The junction had 6 bases not matched to a gene; V was cut back by 6 bases and J by 4 bases. CDR1 and CDR2 (germline): SNHLY, FYNNEI. Here the CDR3 DNA reads TGTGCCAGCAGACAGGGGGCGAATGGCTATGGCTACACCTTC. It specifies CASRQGANGYGYTF.

In DNA form, the CDR3 reads TGTGCCACCAGCAGTGGAGGGACTAGCGGGACTGATACGCAGTATTTT. Encoded protein: CATSSGGTSGTDTQYF. The chain has TRBV15 and TRBJ2-3; 13 bases are shared with TRBD2. This CDR3 is built from 16 residues. V lost 3 bases to trimming and J lost 6 bases; unmatched junction nucleotides: 6. Germline assignment: CDR1 LNHNV and CDR2 YYDKDF (reference sequence).

The chain recombines TRBV2 with TRBJ1-3, with 7 bases aligning to TRBD1. The ends lost 10 bases at V and 8 bases at J; junction bases unmatched: 17. CDR3 size: 15 residues. Germline values: CDR1 SNHLY, CDR2 FYNNEI. The CDR3 nucleotides read TGTGCCATCATTCCCCCTACAGGGGCCTTCGACACCATATATTTT. Translating it yields CAIIPPTGAFDTIYF.

This clone has a handful of counts. The chain recombines TRBV9 with TRBJ1-5; D call uncertain. Trimming cost V 0 bases and J 4 bases, with 8 bases left between them. The germline V gene encodes CDR1 SGDLS and CDR2 YYNGEE. The CDR3 is 14 amino acids. CDR3 DNA sequence: TGTGCCAGCAGCGTAGGAGGACCAAATCAGCCCCAGCATTTT. Its protein product is CASSVGGPNQPQHF.

V is TRBV18 and J is TRBJ2-7; no clear D gene. The germline V and J ends were trimmed by 0 bases and 3 bases, with 9 bases remaining between them. CDR1 KGHSH and CDR2 LQKENI come from the germline V gene. CDR3 length: 14 amino acids. CDR3 nucleotides: TGTGCCAGCTCACCACCGGAGATGGTCTACGAGCAGTACTTC. Translating it yields CASSPPEMVYEQYF.

The chain is built from TRBV6-5 and TRBJ2-5; D ambiguous. The V end lost 2 bases, the J end lost 5 bases, and 9 bases lay between the germline ends. Looked up from germline, CDR1 is MNHEY and CDR2 is SVGAGI. This CDR3 is built from 13 residues. The CDR3 loop reads CASSYGLRETQYF. The CDR3 DNA is TGTGCCAGCAGTTACGGGCTGAGGGAGACCCAGTACTTC.

The J gene is TRBJ2-7, the V gene TRBV5-4, with D perhaps TRBD2 (6 bases). Trimming took 4 bases from V and 4 from J, leaving 15 bases between them. CDR3 size: 14 residues. In germline, CDR1 is SGHNT, CDR2 YYREEE (reference sequence). CDR3 in DNA: TGTGCCAGCAGCCACGGGGGAAGTGGGTACGAGCAGTACTTC. This sequence encodes CASSHGGSGYEQYF.

The chain is built from TRBV12-5 and TRBJ1-1; D unclear. This CDR3 comprises 13 residues. V was pared by 1 base and J by 4 bases, with 7 bases between. CDR1 LGHNT and CDR2 FRNRAP come from the germline V gene. The DNA of the CDR3 is TGTGCTAGTGGTTTGGGTTTGGGCACTGAAGCTTTCTTT. Protein: CASGLGLGTEAFF.